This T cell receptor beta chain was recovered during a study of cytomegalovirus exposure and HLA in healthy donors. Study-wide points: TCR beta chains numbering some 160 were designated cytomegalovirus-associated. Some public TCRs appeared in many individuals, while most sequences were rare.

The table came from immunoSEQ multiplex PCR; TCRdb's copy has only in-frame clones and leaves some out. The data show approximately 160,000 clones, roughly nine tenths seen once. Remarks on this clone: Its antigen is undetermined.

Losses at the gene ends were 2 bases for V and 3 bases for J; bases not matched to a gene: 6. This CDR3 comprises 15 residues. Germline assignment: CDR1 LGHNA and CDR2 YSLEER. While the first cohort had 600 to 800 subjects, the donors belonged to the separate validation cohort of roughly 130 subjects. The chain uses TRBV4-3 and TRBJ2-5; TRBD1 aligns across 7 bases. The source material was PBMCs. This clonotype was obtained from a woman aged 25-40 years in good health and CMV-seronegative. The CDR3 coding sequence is TGCGCCAGCAGCCAAACCCCCGGGACAGAAGAGACCCAGTACTTC. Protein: CASSQTPGTEETQYF.